Below are 23 T cell receptor beta chains sequenced from a single sample in a study of cytomegalovirus exposure and HLA in healthy donors. Use of 60 Vbeta and 13 Jbeta primers characterized the PCR. Produced via immunoSEQ multiplex PCR; TCRdb's table is partial and in-frame only. The sample contains around 120,000 clones, about 66% of which appear only once. The sample consisted of PBMCs. These TCRs come from a man aged 25-45 years in good health and CMV-seropositive.

The genes are TRBV5-1 and TRBJ2-1; tentatively, D is TRBD2 (6 bases). With 4 bases removed from V and 7 bases from J, the gap between germline ends came to 33 bases. The CDR3 extends over 20 amino acids. CDR1 is SGHRS and CDR2 is YFSETQ in the germline V gene. CDR3 in DNA: TGCGCCAGCAGCCAATATACTAGCTCCCCATCCGATTTACATGGTAATGAGCAGTTCTTC. Amino acid sequence: CASSQYTSSPSDLHGNEQFF.

The chain joins TRBV5-4 to TRBJ2-5, with D possibly matching TRBD2 (6 bases). V lost 4 bases and J 4 bases, leaving 11 bases between the germline ends. In germline, CDR1 is SGHNT, CDR2 YYREEE (reference sequence). This CDR3 region has 13 residues. The CDR3 loop reads CASSQRGSETQYF. In nucleotides, the CDR3 is TGTGCCAGCAGCCAACGGGGGTCAGAGACCCAGTACTTC.

The chain combines TRBV6-5 with TRBJ1-5; a weak D match, TRBD1 (5 bases). The CDR3 has 12 residues. V gave up 6 bases and J gave up 4 bases, with 7 bases separating them. The germline V gene has CDR1 MNHEY and CDR2 SVGAGI. The CDR3 spells CASRTANQPQHF. The CDR3 DNA follows: TGTGCCAGCAGGACAGCGAATCAGCCCCAGCATTTT.

This clone is a singleton in its sample. The V call is TRBV5-6, the J call TRBJ2-7, with 10 bases fitting TRBD1. With 2 bases clipped from V and 4 bases from J, the junction kept 6 bases outside the gene matches. The germline CDR1 and CDR2 sequences are SGHDT and YYEEEE. The CDR3 is made up of 15 amino acids. The CDR3 DNA reads TGTGCCAGCAGCTTCGGGACAGGGGCATTTTACGAGCAGTACTTC. Its protein product is CASSFGTGAFYEQYF.

V is TRBV28 and J is TRBJ2-7, with TRBD2 matching 9 bases. This CDR3 is built from 14 residues. Per germline, CDR1 MDHEN and CDR2 SYDVKM. J gave up 2 bases and V 7 bases, and 6 bases lay outside the gene matches. CDR3 sequence: CASTLAGRTYEQYF. CDR3 nucleotides: TGTGCCAGCACCCTAGCGGGGAGGACCTACGAGCAGTACTTC. Full variable domain (remainder filled in from reference TRBV28 and TRBJ2-7): DVKVTQSSRYLVKRTGEKVFLECVQDMDHENMFWYRQDPGLGLRLIYFSYDVKMKEKGDIPEGYSVSREKKERFSLILESASTNQTSMYLCASTLAGRTYEQYFGPGTRLTVT.

The chain recombines TRBV13 with TRBJ2-7, with TRBD2 as a possible D gene (6 bases). Deletions cut 2 bases from V and 0 bases from J, with 14 bases between. The V gene's germline CDR1 is PRHDT and CDR2 FYEKMQ (reference sequence). This CDR3 spans 16 amino acids. In nucleotides, the CDR3 is TGTGCCAGCAGCTTATTACGGGCTAGCGTCTCCTACGAGCAGTACTTC. This translates into CASSLLRASVSYEQYF.

This sequence joins TRBV7-8 and TRBJ2-1; a possible D gene is TRBD2 (5 bases). Germline-derived CDR1 and CDR2 are SGHVS and FQNEAQ. The CDR3 has 16 amino acids. V lost 3 bases to trimming and J lost 4 bases, with 16 bases between them. This chain's CDR3 is CASSFLSSTKYNEQFF. The CDR3 DNA reads as TGTGCCAGCAGCTTTCTCTCTAGCACTAAATACAATGAGCAGTTCTTC.

This clone turned up a few times. This rearrangement joins TRBV5-1 to TRBJ2-5, with 8 positions matching TRBD2. The DNA end lines up better with TRBJ2-7; the J call may be wrong. The CDR3 length is 15 residues. Germline CDR1 and CDR2: SGHRS and YFSETQ. Written as DNA, the CDR3 is TGCGCCAGCAGCCTAGGCGTAGCGGGGAACTACGAGCAGTACTTC. This encodes CASSLGVAGNYEQYF.

The chain joins TRBV29-1 to TRBJ2-5; 10 bases agree with TRBD1. The germline V gene has CDR1 SQVTM and CDR2 ANQGSEA. This CDR3 comprises 14 residues. Trimming removed 4 bases from V and 8 bases from J; junction bases left unmatched: 10. CDR3 protein: CSVGGRTGGLTQYF. CDR3 in DNA: TGCAGCGTTGGGGGTAGGACAGGGGGTTTAACCCAGTACTTC.

With respect to this clone: This sample includes further DNA sequences coding for the same CDR3. The rearrangement links TRBV5-1 to TRBJ2-7; D is uncertain. V lost 0 bases, J lost 3 bases, and 7 bases lay in between. CDR3 length: 13 amino acids. Germline V gives CDR1 SGHRS, CDR2 YFSETQ. CDR3 loop: CASSLGLVYEQYF. For the CDR3, the DNA is TGCGCCAGCAGCTTGGGCCTAGTCTACGAGCAGTACTTC. Full variable domain (remainder filled in from reference TRBV5-1 and TRBJ2-7): KAGVTQTPRYLIKTRGQQVTLSCSPISGHRSVSWYQQTPGQGLQFLFEYFSETQRNKGNFPGRFSGRQFSNSRSEMNVSTLELGDSALYLCASSLGLVYEQYFGPGTRLTVT.

The CDR3 reads CASSSIGDRKGNTEAFF. The CDR3 DNA reads as TGTGCCAGCAGTTCGATAGGGGACAGGAAGGGGAACACTGAAGCTTTCTTT. The chain combines TRBV28 with TRBJ1-1; 8 bases agree with TRBD1. In germline, CDR1 is MDHEN, CDR2 SYDVKM. The CDR3 runs to 17 residues. V shed 4 bases and J 1 base; nucleotides not matched to a gene: 11.

V usage is TRBV27 and J usage is TRBJ2-1; 8 nucleotides line up with TRBD1. Unmatched junction bases numbered 20, after V lost 6 bases and J lost 4 bases. The CDR3 covers 19 residues. Germline assignment: CDR1 MNHEY and CDR2 SMNVEV (reference sequence). The CDR3 nucleotides are TGTGCCAGCAGAACTCCACAGGGGGGAGGACGGGGGTTATACAATGAGCAGTTCTTC. Amino acids: CASRTPQGGGRGLYNEQFF.

This clone has only a few counts. The chain links TRBV10-3 to TRBJ1-1; D remains unclear. CDR3 length: 13 residues. Deletions cut 3 bases from V and 11 bases from J, with 16 bases between. Germline V gene lookup returns CDR1 ENHRY and CDR2 SYGVKD. For the CDR3, the DNA is TGTGCCATCAGTGAACACCTTAATGCGGGGGCTTTCTTT. Amino acids: CAISEHLNAGAFF.

The V gene is TRBV29-1, the J gene TRBJ2-3; weak D call: TRBD2 (5 bases). Germline CDR1 SQVTM, CDR2 ANQGSEA. The CDR3 is 13 residues long. Trimming removed 5 bases from V and 8 bases from J, with 17 bases in between. The CDR3, as DNA: TGCAGCGTTATACCTAGGGCCAGCGGTACGCAGTATTTT. This sequence encodes CSVIPRASGTQYF.

V is TRBV25-1 and J is TRBJ2-1, with 13 nucleotides matching TRBD2. The V and J ends lost 6 bases and 6 bases, in that order; junction bases with no gene match: 5. This CDR3 region has 15 residues. Germline CDR1 MGHDK, CDR2 SYGVNS. Written as DNA, the CDR3 is TGTGCCAGCAGCAAACTAGCGGGAGGGCCCAATGAGCAGTTCTTC. This sequence encodes CASSKLAGGPNEQFF.

The genes are TRBV30 and TRBJ2-7, with D maybe TRBD1 (6 bases). V was cut by 5 bases and J by 4 bases, with 15 bases left in between. This CDR3 comprises 13 residues. CDR1 is GTSNPN, CDR2 SVGIG, per germline (reference sequence). The CDR3, as DNA: TGTGCCTGGGCGCAGGGGCAGGGTTACGAGCAGTACTTC. It encodes CAWAQGQGYEQYF.

A note on this clone: Compared with germline, one end of the junction differs, possibly owing to a read error. CDR3 in amino acids: CASSQGTDTQYF. CDR3 coding DNA: TGTGCTAGCAGCCAGGGTACAGATACGCAGTATTTT. This chain uses TRBV7-7 with TRBJ2-3, with TRBD1 as a possible D gene (5 bases). This CDR3 has 12 amino acids. The V gene's germline CDR1 is SSHAT and CDR2 FNYEAQ (reference sequence).

The chain recombines TRBV5-1 with TRBJ2-2, with 8 bases that match TRBD1. With 4 bases clipped from V and 2 bases from J, the junction kept 4 bases outside the gene matches. The length of the CDR3 is 15 residues. Germline CDR1 and CDR2: SGHRS and YFSETQ. The CDR3 here is CASSLQGGNTGELFF. The DNA of the CDR3 is TGCGCCAGCAGCCTACAGGGGGGTAACACCGGGGAGCTGTTTTTT.

V gene TRBV10-3 combines with J gene TRBJ1-4, with TRBD1 identical over 8 bases. Per germline, CDR1 ENHRY and CDR2 SYGVKD. Trimming removed 5 bases from V and 0 bases from J; junction bases left unmatched: 5. This CDR3 comprises 16 residues. CDR3 DNA: TGTGCCATCAGTATCAGGGGGCCAACAACTAATGAAAAACTGTTTTTT. This codes for CAISIRGPTTNEKLFF.

The V gene is TRBV2, the J gene TRBJ2-5, with D unresolved. The better agreement between TRBJ2-7 and the DNA end casts doubt on the J call. The CDR3 sequence is 14 residues long. Germline loops: CDR1 SNHLY, CDR2 FYNNEI. The CDR3 loop reads CASSEAPGDYEQYF. The CDR3 DNA sequence: TGTGCCAGCAGTGAAGCGCCAGGAGACTACGAGCAGTACTTC.

The chain combines TRBV30 with TRBJ2-7; 7 bases line up with TRBD1. CDR1 GTSNPN and CDR2 SVGIG come from the germline V gene (reference sequence). Trimming removed 3 bases from V and 2 bases from J; junction bases left unmatched: 10. This CDR3 is 15 amino acids long. CDR3 sequence: CAWRKQGPTTYEQYF. CDR3 DNA: TGTGCCTGGAGAAAACAGGGGCCAACTACCTACGAGCAGTACTTC.

In this sample, this clone turned up a few times. One end of the junction fails to match germline, which may point to a read error. V usage is TRBV4-1 and J usage is TRBJ2-3; 11 bases match TRBD2. Germline CDR1 is MGHRA and CDR2 is YSYEKL. The CDR3 loop spans 15 amino acids. As DNA, the CDR3 is TGTGCCAGCAGCGGGACTAGCGGACCCACAGATACGCAGTATTTT. Translated: CASSGTSGPTDTQYF.

The CDR3 bases are TGTGCCAGCAGTCCTATAGCGGGACCCTCTGTGGAGACCCAGTACTTC. Its translation is CASSPIAGPSVETQYF. The rearrangement uses TRBV27 and TRBJ2-5; 8 positions agree with TRBD2. J was trimmed by 5 bases and V by 5 bases; bases with no gene match: 13. The germline V gene encodes CDR1 MNHEY and CDR2 SMNVEV (reference sequence). The CDR3 is made up of 16 amino acids.